Described below is a single T cell receptor beta chain sequence and its context. This entry is derived from a study of T cell repertoires in aging, cancer and after chemotherapy. Amplification of TCR beta used genomic DNA extracted from peripheral blood. Multiplex touch-down PCR with TRB-A/B primers amplified rearranged V-D-J TRB sequences. TCRdb fed the multiplex PCR reads into MiXCR, producing one record per CDR3 protein. The sample lists around 1,800 distinct CDR3 sequences, under 40% occurring once. The sample consisted of blood. The clonotype comes from a human donor with a solid tumor. The donor label of this sample is uncertain.

Here the CDR3 DNA reads TGTGCCATGACTAGCGGACTCCTCAATGAGCAGTTCTTC. It is translated as CAMTSGLLNEQFF. The chain is built from TRBV10-3 and TRBJ2-1, with TRBD2 matching over 9 bases. The germline V gene encodes CDR1 ENHRY and CDR2 SYGVKD. The V and J ends lost 9 bases and 6 bases, in that order; junction bases with no gene match: 6. The CDR3 totals 13 residues.